This entry lists 26 T cell receptor beta chains sequenced from one sample in a study of shared clonotypes between healthy human individuals (dated by TCRdb to about 2020). Libraries were prepared through the immunoSEQ multiplex PCR assay. Not all clones reach the TCRdb copy of this immuneACCESS table, which keeps in-frame sequences only. Checked studies attribute under half of the gap to unresolved V genes and leave the rest unexplained. This sample is represented by a few million clones; about 92% of them were singletons. Around 0.14% of the sample is held by the ten biggest clonotypes. The sequenced material came from naive CD4+ T cells sorted from blood. The cell subset or site tag for this specimen amounts to: CD45RA+ positively selected. The receptors originated from a man aged 18 to 29 in good health.

Of note for this clone: At one end the junction does not follow the germline gene, possibly because of a read error. The gene calls are TRBV19 and TRBJ2-3; 8 bases agree with TRBD1. The germline V gene encodes CDR1 LNHDA and CDR2 SQIVND (reference sequence). The CDR3 runs 13 residues. CDR3 bases: TGCGGGACAGGATCAACAAGGACAGATACGCAGTATTTT. Encoded protein: CGTGSTRTDTQYF.

The chain has TRBV19 and TRBJ1-5; D perhaps matches TRBD1 (5 bases). V lost 8 bases and J lost 2, with 19 bases in between. Germline V gene data show CDR1 as LNHDA and CDR2 as SQIVND (reference sequence). The length of the CDR3 is 16 residues. The CDR3 DNA reads as TGTGCCAGTCTCGACAGAGCACTTATGGGCAATCAGCCCCAGCATTTT. Translated: CASLDRALMGNQPQHF. The whole variable domain, remainder taken from reference TRBV19 and TRBJ1-5, is DGGITQSPKYLFRKEGQNVTLSCEQNLNHDAMYWYRQDPGQGLRLIYYSQIVNDFQKGDIAEGYSVSREKKESFPLTVTSAQKNPTAFYLCASLDRALMGNQPQHFGDGTRLSIL.

This chain joins TRBV13 and TRBJ2-5; weak D call: TRBD2 (5 bases). The germline V gene encodes CDR1 PRHDT and CDR2 FYEKMQ (reference sequence). This CDR3 has 15 residues. V was trimmed by 0 bases and J by 2 bases, leaving 10 bases between them. DNA for the CDR3: TGTGCCAGCAGCTTAGGCGAGGGTGTACAAGAGACCCAGTACTTC. It translates to CASSLGEGVQETQYF.

In its sample, this clone was seen a few times. The gene calls are TRBV5-4 and TRBJ1-1; TRBD1 matches 10 bases. Germline V gene sequence: CDR1 SGHNT, CDR2 YYREEE (reference sequence). Trimming removed 0 bases from V and 8 bases from J; junction bases left unmatched: 7. This CDR3 has 15 amino acids. CDR3 in amino acids: CASSLASGQGEEAFF. The CDR3 DNA sequence: TGTGCCAGCAGCTTGGCATCAGGACAGGGGGAGGAAGCTTTCTTT. Looking up the rest from reference TRBV5-4 and TRBJ1-1 gives the full variable domain: ETGVTQSPTHLIKTRGQQVTLRCSSQSGHNTVSWYQQALGQGPQFIFQYYREEENGRGNFPPRFSGLQFPNYSSELNVNALELDDSALYLCASSLASGQGEEAFFGQGTRLTVV.

The chain links TRBV7-9 to TRBJ1-2; a weak D match, TRBD1 (6 bases). V was shortened by 3 bases and J by 7 bases, with 15 bases between the two germline ends. The CDR3 contains 14 residues. Per germline, CDR1 SEHNR and CDR2 FQNEAQ (reference sequence). CDR3 DNA sequence: TGTGCCAGCAGCTTGGGGGGCCCGTCTGGTGGCTACACCTTC. Residues: CASSLGGPSGGYTF.

This chain links TRBV2 with TRBJ1-5; TRBD1 agrees at 7 bases. Trimming cost V 5 bases and J 0 bases; bases outside gene matches: 7. Germline lookup yields CDR1 SNHLY and CDR2 FYNNEI. This CDR3 has 16 amino acids. CDR3 coding DNA: TGTGCCAGCAGTCTTCAAGGGGGCTATAGCAATCAGCCCCAGCATTTT. Translation: CASSLQGGYSNQPQHF.

CDR3 nucleotide sequence: TGTGTAAGAGGGCCCTTTGGCACAGATACGCAGTATTTT. This encodes CVRGPFGTDTQYF. V gene TRBV11-3 combines with J gene TRBJ2-3; possibly TRBD2 for D (5 bases). Germline V lookup: CDR1 SGHNT, CDR2 YENEEA. CDR3 size: 13 residues.

The V call is TRBV18, the J call TRBJ1-5; unclear D gene. From germline, CDR1 is KGHSH and CDR2 LQKENI. V lost 3 bases to trimming and J lost 5 bases, with 14 bases between them. CDR3 length equals 15 residues. The CDR3 nucleotides read TGTGCCAGCTCACCGTTGGTGGGAGGAGATCAGCCCCAGCATTTT. Its protein product is CASSPLVGGDQPQHF.

The chain uses TRBV18 and TRBJ2-1; 7 bases fit TRBD2. The junction had 12 bases not matched to a gene; V was cut back by 0 bases and J by 7 bases. The V gene's germline CDR1 is KGHSH and CDR2 LQKENI. This CDR3 region has 17 residues. CDR3 sequence (DNA): TGTGCCAGCTCACCACCCCTTATGAGCGGGAAGAGGAATGAGCAGTTCTTC. Translating gives CASSPPLMSGKRNEQFF.

The V gene is TRBV19, the J gene TRBJ1-4; D not certain. The CDR3 sequence is 14 residues long. CDR1 and CDR2 from the germline V gene are LNHDA and SQIVND (reference sequence). V lost 4 bases to trimming and J lost 6 bases, with 12 bases between them. CDR3 DNA: TGTGCCAGTAGTAAGTCGGTAAACGATGAAAAACTGTTTTTT. Translating gives CASSKSVNDEKLFF.

Notes on this clone: Other nucleotide sequences in the sample specify the same CDR3. V and J are TRBV30 and TRBJ1-1; tentative D call: TRBD1 (6 bases). Between the trimmed V and J ends, which lost 0 bases and 6 bases, there was a span of 11 bases. The germline CDR1 and CDR2 sequences are GTSNPN and SVGIG (reference sequence). The CDR3 loop spans 13 amino acids. The CDR3 bases are TGTGCCTGGAGTGTTGGGGGGGGCGCTGAAGCTTTCTTT. Translating gives CAWSVGGGAEAFF.

This chain joins TRBV7-3 and TRBJ1-1, with D unclear. Germline V CDR1 and CDR2: SGHTA, FQGTGA. Trimming removed 2 bases from V and 0 bases from J, with 7 bases in between. The CDR3 is 14 amino acids. The CDR3 loop is CASSLGVMNTEAFF. The CDR3 coding sequence is TGTGCCAGCAGCTTAGGGGTCATGAACACTGAAGCTTTCTTT.

The chain joins TRBV5-1 to TRBJ1-2, with 10 bases aligning to TRBD1. This CDR3 is 14 amino acids long. The V gene end was trimmed by 4 bases and the J gene end by 6 bases; junction bases not matched to a gene: 6. Germline values: CDR1 SGHRS, CDR2 YFSETQ. The CDR3, as DNA: TGCGCCAGCAGCAAGGGACAGGGGTCGGATGGCTACACCTTC. Translated, it gives CASSKGQGSDGYTF.

V is TRBV5-1 and J is TRBJ2-5; possible D gene TRBD1, 6 bases. Trimming took 4 bases from V and 5 from J, leaving 15 bases between them. The germline V gene encodes CDR1 SGHRS and CDR2 YFSETQ. The CDR3 totals 14 residues. The DNA of the CDR3 is TGCGCCAGCAGCCCCCAGGGGATCACGGAGACCCAGTACTTC. It translates to CASSPQGITETQYF.

The genes are TRBV6-5 and TRBJ2-1; 14 bases fit TRBD2. Per the germline V gene, CDR1 is MNHEY and CDR2 is SVGAGI. V lost 6 bases and J lost 10; bases outside the gene matches: 8. This CDR3 is 15 amino acids long. The chain's CDR3 is CASSPGLAGVWEQFF. CDR3 nucleotide sequence: TGTGCCAGCAGCCCGGGACTAGCGGGAGTTTGGGAGCAGTTCTTC.

This chain uses TRBV27 with TRBJ2-7; either TRBD1 or TRBD2 may fit D (5 bases each). The V gene lost 2 bases and the J gene lost 6 bases, with 20 bases spanning the gap. The CDR3 has 16 amino acids. The germline V gene has CDR1 MNHEY and CDR2 SMNVEV (reference sequence). The DNA of the CDR3 is TGTGCCAGCAGTTTAGACCCCACCCCACTGGGACGCGAGCAGTACTTC. It is translated as CASSLDPTPLGREQYF.

The chain couples TRBV2 to TRBJ1-1; TRBD1 might be the D (5 bases). Deletions cut 8 bases from V and 4 bases from J, with 17 bases between. The CDR3 is 14 residues long. The germline CDR1 and CDR2 sequences are SNHLY and FYNNEI. The CDR3 DNA reads as TGTGCCAGCGCGGGGGAGAGAGTTGGCACTGAAGCTTTCTTT. Translated, it gives CASAGERVGTEAFF.

The chain joins TRBV7-3 to TRBJ2-2, with D uncertain. Germline V lookup: CDR1 SGHTA, CDR2 FQGTGA. The V and J ends lost 6 bases and 3 bases respectively, with 11 bases between them. CDR3 length: 14 residues. Written as DNA, the CDR3 is TGTGCCAGCAGTTTGGGCGCATACACCGGGGAGCTGTTTTTT. Translation: CASSLGAYTGELFF.

Comments on this clone: This specimen includes other DNA sequences encoding the same CDR3. V and J are TRBV19 and TRBJ1-2; TRBD1 might be the D (6 bases). Per germline, CDR1 LNHDA and CDR2 SQIVND (reference sequence). V was shortened by 2 bases and J by 6 bases, with 10 bases between the two germline ends. The CDR3 is made up of 13 amino acids. The CDR3 sequence is CASSIRQGNGYTF. DNA for the CDR3: TGTGCCAGTAGTATAAGGCAGGGGAATGGCTACACCTTC.

The V gene is TRBV11-2, the J gene TRBJ2-2; TRBD1 agrees at 8 bases. Germline CDR1 and CDR2: SGHAT and FQNNGV. The CDR3 is made up of 16 amino acids. V trimming: 3 bases; J trimming: 6 bases; junction bases outside the gene matches: 9. Written as DNA, the CDR3 is TGTGCCAGCAGCTTTACAGGGGGAAAGGTCGCCGGGGAGCTGTTTTTT. Translating gives CASSFTGGKVAGELFF.

This CDR3 is CASSFISWASPYEQYF. In DNA form, the CDR3 reads TGTGCCAGCAGTTTCATATCGTGGGCTTCGCCCTACGAGCAGTACTTC. The chain carries TRBV28 and TRBJ2-7, with no clear D. Germline assignment: CDR1 MDHEN and CDR2 SYDVKM. V gave up 3 bases and J gave up 2 bases, with 17 bases separating them. The CDR3 totals 16 residues.

The chain combines TRBV27 with TRBJ1-5; the D gene is possibly TRBD1 (6 bases). V was cut by 5 bases and J by 1 base, with 18 bases left in between. Germline V gives CDR1 MNHEY, CDR2 SMNVEV (reference sequence). This CDR3 contains 17 residues. CDR3 protein: CASSPYRDFWSNQPQHF. As DNA, the CDR3 is TGTGCCAGCAGTCCTTACAGGGACTTTTGGAGCAATCAGCCCCAGCATTTT.

As regards this clone: This sample includes further DNA sequences coding for the same CDR3. The DNA for the CDR3 is TGTGCCAGCAGCTCAGGACTAGCGGGAGTCGGGGAGCAGTACTTC. It is translated as CASSSGLAGVGEQYF. The chain carries TRBV7-2 and TRBJ2-7, with 13 positions matching TRBD2. Germline CDR1 reads SGHTA; CDR2 reads FQGNSA. CDR3 length: 15 amino acids. With V trimmed by 4 bases and J by 7 bases, 7 bases remained unmatched.

Details on this clone: The same CDR3 also results from other DNA sequences found in this sample. The rearrangement links TRBV5-1 to TRBJ1-5, with D perhaps TRBD1 (6 bases). Germline CDR1 SGHRS, CDR2 YFSETQ. This CDR3 is 14 amino acids long. The ends were cut back, 0 bases at V and 7 bases at J, with 11 bases in the middle. CDR3 nucleotides: TGCGCCAGCAGCTTGGAGGGAGGGGGACAGCCCCAGCATTTT. It translates to CASSLEGGGQPQHF.

V and J are TRBV5-4 and TRBJ2-3; D not resolved. This CDR3 contains 16 residues. Germline CDR1 is SGHNT and CDR2 is YYREEE (reference sequence). The germline V and J ends were trimmed by 0 bases and 2 bases, with 13 bases remaining between them. CDR3 sequence reads: CASSLESVASTDTQYF. CDR3 DNA sequence: TGTGCCAGCAGCTTGGAGTCTGTAGCTTCCACAGATACGCAGTATTTT. Using reference TRBV5-4 and TRBJ2-3 for the parts outside the CDR3, the full variable domain is ETGVTQSPTHLIKTRGQQVTLRCSSQSGHNTVSWYQQALGQGPQFIFQYYREEENGRGNFPPRFSGLQFPNYSSELNVNALELDDSALYLCASSLESVASTDTQYFGPGTRLTVL.

J is TRBJ1-1 and V is TRBV7-9; D not resolved. CDR1 and CDR2 (germline): SEHNR, FQNEAQ (reference sequence). V lost 5 bases and J lost 0, with 13 bases in between. This CDR3 is built from 15 residues. CDR3 nucleotides: TGTGCCAGCAGCCCAGACGGACGGATGAACACTGAAGCTTTCTTT. It translates to CASSPDGRMNTEAFF.